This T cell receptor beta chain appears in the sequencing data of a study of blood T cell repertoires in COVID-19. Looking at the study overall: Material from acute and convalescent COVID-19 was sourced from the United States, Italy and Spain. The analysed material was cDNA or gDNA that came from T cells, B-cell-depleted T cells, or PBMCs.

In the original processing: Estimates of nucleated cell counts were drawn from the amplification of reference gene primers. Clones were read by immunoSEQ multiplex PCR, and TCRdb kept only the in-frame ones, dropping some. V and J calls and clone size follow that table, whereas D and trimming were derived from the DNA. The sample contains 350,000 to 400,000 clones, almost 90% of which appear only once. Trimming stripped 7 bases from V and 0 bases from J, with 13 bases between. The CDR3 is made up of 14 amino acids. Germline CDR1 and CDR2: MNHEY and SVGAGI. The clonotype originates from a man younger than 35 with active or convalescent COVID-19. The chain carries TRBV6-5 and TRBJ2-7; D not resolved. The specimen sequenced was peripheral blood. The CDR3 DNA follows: TGTGCCAGCATGCTAACCGAAAGCTCCTACGAGCAGTACTTC. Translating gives CASMLTESSYEQYF.